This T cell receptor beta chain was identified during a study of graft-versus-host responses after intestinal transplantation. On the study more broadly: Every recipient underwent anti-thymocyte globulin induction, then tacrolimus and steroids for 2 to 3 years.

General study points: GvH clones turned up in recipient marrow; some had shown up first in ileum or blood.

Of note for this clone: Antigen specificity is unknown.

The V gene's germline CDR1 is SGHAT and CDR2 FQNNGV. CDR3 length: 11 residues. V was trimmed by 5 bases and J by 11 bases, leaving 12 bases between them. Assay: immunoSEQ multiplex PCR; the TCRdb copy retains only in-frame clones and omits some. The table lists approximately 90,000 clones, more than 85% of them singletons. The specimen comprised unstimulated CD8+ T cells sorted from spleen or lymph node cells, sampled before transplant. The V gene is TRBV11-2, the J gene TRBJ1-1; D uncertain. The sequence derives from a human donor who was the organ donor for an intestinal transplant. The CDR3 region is CASSAAYGAFF. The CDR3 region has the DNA TGTGCCAGCAGCGCCGCTTACGGGGCTTTCTTT. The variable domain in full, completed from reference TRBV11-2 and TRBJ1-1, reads EAGVAQSPRYKIIEKRQSVAFWCNPISGHATLYWYQQILGQGPKLLIQFQNNGVVDDSQLPKDRFSAERLKGVDSTLKIQPAKLEDSAVYLCASSAAYGAFFGQGTRLTVV.